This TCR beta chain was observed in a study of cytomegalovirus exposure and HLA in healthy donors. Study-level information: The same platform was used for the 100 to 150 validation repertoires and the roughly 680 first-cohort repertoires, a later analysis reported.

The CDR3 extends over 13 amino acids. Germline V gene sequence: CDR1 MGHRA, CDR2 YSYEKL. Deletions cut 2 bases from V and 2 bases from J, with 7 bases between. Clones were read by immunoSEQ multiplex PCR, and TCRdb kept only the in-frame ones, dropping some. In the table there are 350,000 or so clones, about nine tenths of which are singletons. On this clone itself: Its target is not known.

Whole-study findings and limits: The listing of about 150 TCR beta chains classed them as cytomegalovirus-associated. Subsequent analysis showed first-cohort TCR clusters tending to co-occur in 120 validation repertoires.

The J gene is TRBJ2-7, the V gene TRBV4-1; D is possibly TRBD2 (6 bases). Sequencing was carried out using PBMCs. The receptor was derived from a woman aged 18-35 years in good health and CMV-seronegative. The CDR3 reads CASSQRETYEQYF. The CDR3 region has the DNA TGCGCCAGCAGCCAACGGGAGACCTACGAGCAGTACTTC.